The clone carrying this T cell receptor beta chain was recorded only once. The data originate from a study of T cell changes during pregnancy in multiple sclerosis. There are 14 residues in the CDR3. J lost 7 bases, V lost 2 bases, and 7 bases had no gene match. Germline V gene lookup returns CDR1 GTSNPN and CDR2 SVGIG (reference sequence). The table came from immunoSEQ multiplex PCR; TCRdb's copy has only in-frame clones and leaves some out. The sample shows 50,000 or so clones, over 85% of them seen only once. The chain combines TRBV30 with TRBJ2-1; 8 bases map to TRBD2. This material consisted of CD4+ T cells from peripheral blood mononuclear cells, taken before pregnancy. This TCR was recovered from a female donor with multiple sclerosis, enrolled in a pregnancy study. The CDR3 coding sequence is TGTGCCTGGAGTCGCGGGACTAGAGTTAATGAGCAGTTCTTC. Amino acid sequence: CAWSRGTRVNEQFF.